The next 32 T cell receptor beta chains were all read from a single sample in a study of blood T cells in healthy people across ages (dated by TCRdb to between 2015 and 2016). Library method: 5' RACE. TCRdb records Illumina HiSeq 2500 as the sequencer. A second PCR of about 7 to 12 cycles was performed with a sample-barcoded 5' primer and a J-beta primer mix. Using fastp trimming at Q25 and MiXCR clonotype assembly, TCRdb reanalyzed the public sequencing data and kept in-frame beta chains. Entries that share a CDR3 protein sequence are merged under the most common genes and DNA. In all, the sample holds approximately 1,100,000 distinct CDR3 sequences, and less than 50% of those were seen once. Jointly, the top ten make up approximately 17% of the sample. Sequenced input: blood. These receptors all stem from a woman in her sixties in good health.

This clonotype was picked up a small number of times. The chain couples TRBV30 to TRBJ1-1, with D unresolved. The germline V and J ends were trimmed by 1 base and 11 bases, with 17 bases remaining between them. From germline, CDR1 is GTSNPN and CDR2 SVGIG (reference sequence). This CDR3 is 13 amino acids long. The CDR3 is CAWSATPVGRAFF. CDR3 DNA sequence: TGTGCCTGGAGTGCAACCCCGGTTGGGCGGGCTTTCTTT.

This sequence joins TRBV5-6 and TRBJ1-4, with TRBD1 as a possible D gene (6 bases). Trimming took off 2 bases at V and 8 bases at J, with 16 bases between the two ends. The CDR3 covers 15 residues. Germline CDR1 SGHDT, CDR2 YYEEEE. In DNA form, the CDR3 reads TGTGCCAGCAGCTTCGTGGGGAGAGACAGGGAAAAACTGTTTTTT. It specifies CASSFVGRDREKLFF.

This clonotype was seen more than once but under ten times. The chain is built from TRBV6-5 and TRBJ1-6; the match to TRBD1 covers 8 bases. This CDR3 is built from 16 residues. The V gene end was trimmed by 5 bases and the J gene end by 9 bases; junction bases not matched to a gene: 12. From germline, CDR1 is MNHEY and CDR2 SVGAGI. The CDR3 DNA reads TGTGCCAGCAGTCCCAGAAAGACAGGGGAGGCTTCACCCCTCCACTTT. Translation gives CASSPRKTGEASPLHF.

The rearrangement uses TRBV28 and TRBJ2-7, with 9 bases fitting TRBD2. From germline, CDR1 is MDHEN and CDR2 SYDVKM. The CDR3 runs 16 residues. V lost 5 bases to trimming and J lost 2 bases; unmatched junction nucleotides: 10. The CDR3 coding sequence is TGTGCCAGCAGTCCTCTGAGACTAGCGGATCCCTACGAGCAGTACTTC. Translating gives CASSPLRLADPYEQYF. The variable domain in full, with the rest retrieved from reference TRBV28 and TRBJ2-7, is DVKVTQSSRYLVKRTGEKVFLECVQDMDHENMFWYRQDPGLGLRLIYFSYDVKMKEKGDIPEGYSVSREKKERFSLILESASTNQTSMYLCASSPLRLADPYEQYFGPGTRLTVT.

The rearrangement joins TRBV7-9 to TRBJ2-5; 9 bases agree with TRBD1. Judging by the DNA end, TRBJ2-7 fits better; the J call may be wrong. This CDR3 spans 13 amino acids. CDR1 and CDR2 (germline): SEHNR, FQNEAQ (reference sequence). The CDR3 nucleotides read TGTGCCAGCAGTCGGGACAGGGTCCCCGAGCAGTACTTC. It specifies CASSRDRVPEQYF.

The rearrangement uses TRBV10-3 and TRBJ2-4, with 10 nucleotides matching TRBD1. The J segment lost 3 bases and the V segment lost 0 bases, leaving 5 bases of the junction unmatched. The germline CDR1 and CDR2 sequences are ENHRY and SYGVKD. CDR3 length: 17 amino acids. The CDR3 reads CAISESGQGVNKNIQYF. Written as DNA, the CDR3 is TGTGCCATCAGTGAGTCTGGACAGGGGGTAAACAAAAACATTCAGTACTTC.

This chain connects TRBV9 to TRBJ2-3; D might be TRBD2 (10 bases). The CDR3 runs to 18 residues. Trimming removed 4 bases from V and 10 bases from J, with 31 bases in between. Germline CDR1 is SGDLS and CDR2 is YYNGEE. As DNA, the CDR3 is TGTGCCAGCAGCCCTAGGCTAGCGGGAGCAGGGGGACAGGGTCCGCAGTATTTT. As protein: CASSPRLAGAGGQGPQYF.

This clonotype was found many times. V is TRBV2 and J is TRBJ2-1; TRBD2 aligns across 14 bases. J gave up 8 bases and V 6 bases, and 6 bases lay outside the gene matches. CDR1 and CDR2 (germline): SNHLY, FYNNEI. This CDR3 contains 15 residues. The CDR3 region has the DNA TGTGCCAGCAGGGAGACTAGCGGGAGGGTCCATGAGCAGTTCTTC. This encodes CASRETSGRVHEQFF.

This clonotype was observed a handful of times. The chain combines TRBV20-1 with TRBJ1-1; D may be TRBD1 (5 bases). Germline CDR1 and CDR2: DFQATT and SNEGSKA (reference sequence). V was cut by 1 base and J by 2 bases, with 8 bases left in between. CDR3 length: 13 amino acids. CDR3 bases: TGCAGTGCTAGAGGGGGGAGTAACACTGAAGCTTTCTTT. Translation gives CSARGGSNTEAFF.

A remark on this clonotype: A read error may explain this, as a much larger clone is one base away. The chain carries TRBV5-1 and TRBJ2-7, with 8 bases identical to TRBD1. The J call is uncertain, as TRBJ2-5 better fits the DNA end. Germline V gene sequence: CDR1 SGHRS, CDR2 YFSETQ. This CDR3 contains 16 residues. CDR3 loop: CARSLGPRGLVETQYF. The CDR3 DNA follows: TGCGCCCGCAGCTTGGGCCCCAGGGGGCTAGTGGAGACCCAGTACTTC.

This clonotype was observed a handful of times. CDR3 sequence reads: CARLRLDSPLHF. The DNA for the CDR3 is TGCGCCCGGTTGAGGTTGGATTCACCCCTCCACTTT. The chain is built from TRBV10-2 and TRBJ1-6; no clear D gene. Trimming removed 11 bases at V and 8 bases at J, with 13 bases between. This CDR3 region has 12 residues. CDR1 and CDR2 from the germline V gene are WSHSY and SAAADI.

The J gene is TRBJ1-3, the V gene TRBV4-1; D not certain. This CDR3 region has 18 residues. Germline loops: CDR1 MGHRA, CDR2 YSYEKL. The V and J ends lost 1 base and 0 bases respectively, with 16 bases between them. CDR3 nucleotide sequence: TGCGCCAGCAGCCAAGTGGCAGAACCCGAAGACTCTGGAAACACCATATATTTT. As protein: CASSQVAEPEDSGNTIYF.

The chain has TRBV11-2 and TRBJ2-7; 10 bases are shared with TRBD2. Germline-derived CDR1 and CDR2 are SGHAT and FQNNGV. The V segment lost 7 bases and the J segment 3 bases; nucleotides outside the gene matches: 18. This CDR3 region has 18 residues. The DNA of the CDR3 is TGTGCCAGCAAAACTCAACCAGGACTAGCGGAGAACTACTACGAGCAGTACTTC. Residues: CASKTQPGLAENYYEQYF.

There are a few counts of this clonotype. V and J are TRBV7-9 and TRBJ2-1, with 9 positions matching TRBD2. The trim removed 2 bases at V and 9 bases at J, leaving 8 bases unmatched. There are 15 residues in the CDR3. The germline V gene encodes CDR1 SEHNR and CDR2 FQNEAQ (reference sequence). The chain's CDR3 is CASSLRREGLGEQFF. In nucleotides, the CDR3 is TGTGCCAGCAGCTTAAGGCGGGAGGGCCTAGGTGAGCAGTTCTTC. The variable domain in full, completed from reference TRBV7-9 and TRBJ2-1, reads DTGVSQNPRHKITKRGQNVTFRCDPISEHNRLYWYRQTLGQGPEFLTYFQNEAQLEKSRLLSDRFSAERPKGSFSTLEIQRTEQGDSAMYLCASSLRREGLGEQFFGPGTRLTVL.

The chain joins TRBV28 to TRBJ1-2, with TRBD1 as a possible D gene (5 bases). The germline V and J ends were trimmed by 1 base and 6 bases, with 12 bases remaining between them. Germline CDR1 MDHEN, CDR2 SYDVKM. This CDR3 comprises 14 residues. CDR3 sequence (DNA): TGTGCCAGCAGTTTATATTGGCAGGGAAATGGCTACACCTTC. Protein: CASSLYWQGNGYTF.

The V call is TRBV20-1, the J call TRBJ2-3; the D gene could be TRBD1 or TRBD2 (5 bases each). The V end lost 6 bases, the J end lost 8 bases, and 21 bases lay between the germline ends. Germline lookup yields CDR1 DFQATT and CDR2 SNEGSKA (reference sequence). The CDR3 sequence is 14 residues long. The DNA for the CDR3 is TGCAGTGCAGCCCAGGGTGGGGTCCGGGGTACGCAGTATTTT. It specifies CSAAQGGVRGTQYF.

The rearrangement links TRBV9 to TRBJ2-3; 9 positions agree with TRBD2. The CDR3 contains 16 residues. In germline, CDR1 is SGDLS, CDR2 YYNGEE. Trimming at V came to 0 bases and at J to 4 bases, leaving 6 bases not matched to a gene. CDR3 DNA sequence: TGTGCCAGCAGCGTAGTGCCAGCGGGAGGCCCAGATACGCAGTATTTT. As protein: CASSVVPAGGPDTQYF.

The rearrangement uses TRBV29-1 and TRBJ1-2; D ambiguous. V lost 4 bases, J lost 4 bases, and 10 bases lay in between. CDR1 and CDR2 (germline): SQVTM, ANQGSEA. This CDR3 spans 12 amino acids. CDR3 in DNA: TGCAGCGTTGGACTGAGTTCCTATGGCTACACCTTC. Amino acids: CSVGLSSYGYTF.

The rearrangement uses TRBV27 and TRBJ2-4; 12 bases are shared with TRBD1. TRBJ2-7 matches the DNA end more closely, so the J call is doubtful. Germline CDR1 reads MNHEY; CDR2 reads SMNVEV (reference sequence). The CDR3 is 16 residues long. In DNA, the CDR3 is TGTGCCAGCAGTCACCCGGGACAGGGGGCGTACTACGAGCAGTACTTC. It yields the protein CASSHPGQGAYYEQYF.

The sample holds a few counts of this clonotype. J is TRBJ2-6 and V is TRBV27; 7 bases match TRBD1. V shed 3 bases and J 1 base; nucleotides not matched to a gene: 3. This CDR3 comprises 16 residues. CDR1 and CDR2 from the germline V gene are MNHEY and SMNVEV (reference sequence). The CDR3 DNA sequence: TGTGCCAGCAGTTTTGAGGGGGCGTCTGGGGCCAACGTCCTGACTTTC. The encoded protein is CASSFEGASGANVLTF.

Of note for this clonotype: This sequence may be a read error, since a much larger clone differs from it by one base. The chain couples TRBV29-1 to TRBJ2-4, with D perhaps matching TRBD2 (6 bases). This CDR3 contains 11 residues. V lost 7 bases, J lost 13 bases, and 17 bases lay in between. The germline V gene has CDR1 SQVTM and CDR2 ANQGSEA. The CDR3 nucleotides read TGCAGCGGCGGACTAAACAATGAGCAGTACTTC. Translation: CSGGLNNEQYF.

The CDR3 DNA follows: TGTGCCAGCAGCACCAAGGCGGGAGCCGCAGGTGCGCAGTATTTT. This gives the protein CASSTKAGAAGAQYF. The chain links TRBV9 to TRBJ2-3; TRBD2 matches 7 bases. CDR1 SGDLS and CDR2 YYNGEE come from the germline V gene. The CDR3 covers 15 residues. Trimming took 4 bases from V and 10 from J; bases not matched to a gene: 15.

V usage is TRBV4-1 and J usage is TRBJ2-3; the D gene is possibly TRBD1 (6 bases). Germline-derived CDR1 and CDR2 are MGHRA and YSYEKL. This CDR3 contains 15 residues. V dropped 0 bases and J dropped 4 bases, with 11 bases sitting between them. CDR3 nucleotides: TGCGCCAGCAGCCAAGATCTCAGGGGATCAGATACGCAGTATTTT. It is translated as CASSQDLRGSDTQYF.

The chain combines TRBV7-9 with TRBJ2-7, with 13 bases identical to TRBD2. Trimming cost V 4 bases and J 2 bases; bases outside gene matches: 8. The germline V gene encodes CDR1 SEHNR and CDR2 FQNEAQ (reference sequence). The CDR3 contains 17 residues. The DNA for the CDR3 is TGTGCCAGCAGCTCTACCGGGACTAGCGGGACTACCTACGAGCAGTACTTC. Protein: CASSSTGTSGTTYEQYF.

The J gene is TRBJ1-2, the V gene TRBV7-6; D possibly corresponds to TRBD1 (6 bases). The germline V gene has CDR1 SGHVS and CDR2 FNYEAQ. The CDR3 has 17 amino acids. V lost 1 base and J lost 2, with 17 bases in between. The CDR3 region has the DNA TGTGCCAGCAGCTTAGGGATCCCCGGGACATCCAACTATGGCTACACCTTC. This sequence encodes CASSLGIPGTSNYGYTF.

This clonotype was counted at least ten times. The gene calls are TRBV28 and TRBJ2-3; D is unresolved. Trimming cost V 4 bases and J 13 bases, with 12 bases left between them. There are 11 residues in the CDR3. Germline-derived CDR1 and CDR2 are MDHEN and SYDVKM. Here the CDR3 reads CASSSKFMEYF. The CDR3 coding sequence is TGTGCCAGCAGTTCCAAGTTTATGGAGTATTTT.

The genes are TRBV7-6 and TRBJ2-1; 10 bases match TRBD2. Germline values: CDR1 SGHVS, CDR2 FNYEAQ. V shed 2 bases, J shed 2 bases, and the junction held 6 bases outside the gene matches. This CDR3 contains 17 residues. The CDR3 region is CASSLQPTSGPYNEQFF. In DNA, the CDR3 is TGTGCCAGCAGCTTACAGCCGACTAGCGGGCCCTACAATGAGCAGTTCTTC.

The chain joins TRBV7-9 to TRBJ2-4, with a weak D call TRBD1 (6 bases). With the DNA end fitting TRBJ2-5 better, the J assignment may be wrong. The length of the CDR3 is 14 residues. Germline V gene sequence: CDR1 SEHNR, CDR2 FQNEAQ (reference sequence). The CDR3 coding sequence is TGTGCCAGCAGCTTGCCACAGGGTAAAGAGACCCAGTACTTC. It specifies CASSLPQGKETQYF.

This clonotype was observed a handful of times. V usage is TRBV19 and J usage is TRBJ2-7, with a weak D call TRBD2 (6 bases). The V end was cut by 3 bases, the J end by 3 bases, with 12 bases between. Germline lookup yields CDR1 LNHDA and CDR2 SQIVND (reference sequence). The CDR3 length is 14 residues. The CDR3 DNA sequence: TGTGCCAGTAGTATCCAGCGGCGGGGCTACGAGCAGTACTTC. Translation: CASSIQRRGYEQYF.

This clonotype showed up just a few times. A much larger clone sits a single nucleotide away, making a read error possible. Here the CDR3 reads CASSVGRYPHEQYF. The CDR3 DNA sequence: TGTGCCAGCAGTGTAGGGCGCTATCCCCACGAGCAGTACTTC. The V and J genes are TRBV12-3 or TRBV12-4 and TRBJ2-5; D is uncertain. Gene TRBJ2-7 matches the end of the DNA better, so the J call may be wrong. The CDR3 is 14 residues long.

Of note for this clonotype: One end of the junction does not line up with germline, which may come from a read error. The CDR3 bases are TGTGTCAGCAGCCAGGACAGGGGAGGTCAGCCCCAGCATTTT. Translation: CVSSQDRGGQPQHF. The rearrangement links TRBV7-2 to TRBJ1-5; 9 bases line up with TRBD1. Looked up from germline, CDR1 is SGHTA and CDR2 is FQGNSA. This CDR3 comprises 14 residues.

The V call is TRBV5-6, the J call TRBJ2-4; D is possibly TRBD2 (5 bases). Per germline, CDR1 SGHDT and CDR2 YYEEEE. Trimming took 3 bases from V and 5 from J, leaving 15 bases between them. The CDR3 has 15 residues. The CDR3 DNA reads as TGTGCCAGCAGCTGCAGGCAGGCGGGCGAAAACATTCAGTACTTC. Protein sequence: CASSCRQAGENIQYF.